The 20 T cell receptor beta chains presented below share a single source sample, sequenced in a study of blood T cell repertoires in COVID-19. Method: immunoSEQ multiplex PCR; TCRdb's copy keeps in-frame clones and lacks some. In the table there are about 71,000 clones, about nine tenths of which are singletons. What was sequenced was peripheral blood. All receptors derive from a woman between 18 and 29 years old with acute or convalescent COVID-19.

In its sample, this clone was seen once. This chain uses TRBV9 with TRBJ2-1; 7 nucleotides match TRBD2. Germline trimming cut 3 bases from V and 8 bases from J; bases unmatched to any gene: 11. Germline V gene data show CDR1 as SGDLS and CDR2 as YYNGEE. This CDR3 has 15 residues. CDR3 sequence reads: CASSAGRGIEDEQFF. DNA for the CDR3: TGTGCCAGCAGCGCTGGGAGGGGCATTGAGGATGAGCAGTTCTTC.

This CDR3 reads CASSLQLAEPQETQYF. In DNA, the CDR3 is TGTGCCAGCTCACTCCAGCTAGCGGAGCCTCAAGAGACCCAGTACTTC. The chain has TRBV18 and TRBJ2-5; 7 bases agree with TRBD2. Losses at the gene ends were 4 bases for V and 2 bases for J; bases not matched to a gene: 10. Germline V gene sequence: CDR1 KGHSH, CDR2 LQKENI. This CDR3 spans 16 amino acids.

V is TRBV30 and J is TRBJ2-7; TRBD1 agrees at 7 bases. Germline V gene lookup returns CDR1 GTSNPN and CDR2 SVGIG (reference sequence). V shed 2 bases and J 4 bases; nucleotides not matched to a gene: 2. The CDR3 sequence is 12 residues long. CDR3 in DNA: TGTGCCTGGAGTACGGACAGGTACGAGCAGTACTTC. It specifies CAWSTDRYEQYF.

The CDR3 DNA follows: TGTGCCAGTACTAAAGGCGGGAGTGGAAACACCATATATTTT. It translates to CASTKGGSGNTIYF. The rearrangement joins TRBV19 to TRBJ1-3; D unresolved. V was cut by 7 bases and J by 3 bases, with 13 bases left in between. The CDR3 runs to 14 residues. Germline-derived CDR1 and CDR2 are LNHDA and SQIVND (reference sequence).

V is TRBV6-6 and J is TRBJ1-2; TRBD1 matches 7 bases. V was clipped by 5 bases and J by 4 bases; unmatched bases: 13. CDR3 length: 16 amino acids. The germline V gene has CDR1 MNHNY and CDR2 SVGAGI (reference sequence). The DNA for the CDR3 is TGTGCCAGCAGTACGAGTAGGACAGGCCCGGGCTATGGCTACACCTTC. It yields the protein CASSTSRTGPGYGYTF.

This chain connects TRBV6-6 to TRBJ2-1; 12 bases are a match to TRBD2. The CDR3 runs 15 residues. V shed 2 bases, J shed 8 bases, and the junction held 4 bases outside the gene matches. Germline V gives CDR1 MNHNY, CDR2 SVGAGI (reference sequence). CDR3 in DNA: TGTGCCAGCAGTTACCTAGCGGGAGGGGCGGATGAGCAGTTCTTC. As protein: CASSYLAGGADEQFF.

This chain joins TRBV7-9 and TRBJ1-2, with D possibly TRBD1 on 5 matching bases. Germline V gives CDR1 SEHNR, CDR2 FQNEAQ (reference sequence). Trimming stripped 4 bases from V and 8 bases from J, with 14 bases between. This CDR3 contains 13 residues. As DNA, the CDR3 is TGTGCCAGCAGCTCCCGGGACTCGCCGGGCTACACCTTC. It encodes CASSSRDSPGYTF.

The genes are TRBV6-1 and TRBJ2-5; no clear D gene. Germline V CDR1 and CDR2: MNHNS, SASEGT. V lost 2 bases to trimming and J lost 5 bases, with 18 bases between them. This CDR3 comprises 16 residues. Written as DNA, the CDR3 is TGTGCCAGCAGTGAATTTGATCTGGATGGGCTGGAGACCCAGTACTTC. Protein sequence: CASSEFDLDGLETQYF.

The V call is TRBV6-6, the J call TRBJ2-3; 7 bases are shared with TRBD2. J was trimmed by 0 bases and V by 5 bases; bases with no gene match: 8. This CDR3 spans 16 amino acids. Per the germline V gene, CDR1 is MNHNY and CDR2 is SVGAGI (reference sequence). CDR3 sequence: CASSRWGGLSTDTQYF. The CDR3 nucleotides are TGTGCCAGCAGTCGATGGGGGGGACTTAGCACAGATACGCAGTATTTT.

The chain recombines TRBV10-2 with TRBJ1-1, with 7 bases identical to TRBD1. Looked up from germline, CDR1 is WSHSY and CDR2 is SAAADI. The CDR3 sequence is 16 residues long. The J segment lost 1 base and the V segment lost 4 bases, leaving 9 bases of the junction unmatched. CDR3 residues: CASSGLQGRANTEAFF. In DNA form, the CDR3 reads TGCGCCAGCAGTGGTCTACAGGGGCGAGCGAACACTGAAGCTTTCTTT.

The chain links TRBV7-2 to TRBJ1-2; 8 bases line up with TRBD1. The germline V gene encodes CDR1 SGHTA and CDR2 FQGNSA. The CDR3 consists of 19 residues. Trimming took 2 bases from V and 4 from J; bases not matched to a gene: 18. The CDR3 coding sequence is TGTGCCAGCAGCTTATTCGTAGGACAGGGATCGGGGTCTGGCTATGGCTACACCTTC. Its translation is CASSLFVGQGSGSGYGYTF.

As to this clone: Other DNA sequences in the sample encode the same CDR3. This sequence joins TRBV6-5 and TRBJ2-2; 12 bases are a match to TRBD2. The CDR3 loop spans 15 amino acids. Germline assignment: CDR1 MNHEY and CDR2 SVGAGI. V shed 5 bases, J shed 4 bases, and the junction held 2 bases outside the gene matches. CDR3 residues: CASSKLAGGTGELFF. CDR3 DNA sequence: TGTGCCAGCAGTAAACTAGCGGGGGGCACCGGGGAGCTGTTTTTT.

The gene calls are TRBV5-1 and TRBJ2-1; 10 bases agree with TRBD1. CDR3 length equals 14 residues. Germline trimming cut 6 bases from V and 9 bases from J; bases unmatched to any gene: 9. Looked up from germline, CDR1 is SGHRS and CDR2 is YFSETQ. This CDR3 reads CASTPRQGASEQFF. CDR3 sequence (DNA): TGCGCCAGCACCCCCCGACAGGGGGCTTCTGAGCAGTTCTTC.

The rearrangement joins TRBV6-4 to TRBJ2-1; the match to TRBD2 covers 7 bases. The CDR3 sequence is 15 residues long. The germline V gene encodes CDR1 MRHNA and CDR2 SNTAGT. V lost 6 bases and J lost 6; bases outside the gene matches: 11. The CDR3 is CASSPRLAPANEQFF. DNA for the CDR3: TGTGCCAGCAGCCCTAGACTAGCTCCAGCCAATGAGCAGTTCTTC.

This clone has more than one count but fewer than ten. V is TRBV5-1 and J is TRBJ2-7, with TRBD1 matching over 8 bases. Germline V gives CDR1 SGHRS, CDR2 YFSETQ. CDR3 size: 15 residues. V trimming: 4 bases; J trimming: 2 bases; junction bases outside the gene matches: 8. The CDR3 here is CASSLDRVGPYEQYF. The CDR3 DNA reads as TGCGCCAGCAGCCTGGACAGGGTTGGCCCCTACGAGCAGTACTTC.

The CDR3 loop reads CASSNQLAGASNEQFF. CDR3 in DNA: TGTGCCAGCAGTAATCAGCTAGCGGGAGCTAGCAATGAGCAGTTCTTC. The V call is TRBV6-6, the J call TRBJ2-1; 10 bases are a match to TRBD2. This CDR3 has 16 amino acids. Losses at the gene ends were 5 bases for V and 6 bases for J; bases not matched to a gene: 10. Per the germline V gene, CDR1 is MNHNY and CDR2 is SVGAGI (reference sequence).

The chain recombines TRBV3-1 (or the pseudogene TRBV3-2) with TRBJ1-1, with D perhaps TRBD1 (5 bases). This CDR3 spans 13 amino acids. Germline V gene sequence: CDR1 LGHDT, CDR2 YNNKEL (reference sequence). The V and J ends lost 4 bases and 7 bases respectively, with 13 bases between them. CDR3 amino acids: CASSPWRGDEAFF. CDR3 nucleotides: TGTGCCAGCAGCCCATGGCGGGGGGATGAAGCTTTCTTT.

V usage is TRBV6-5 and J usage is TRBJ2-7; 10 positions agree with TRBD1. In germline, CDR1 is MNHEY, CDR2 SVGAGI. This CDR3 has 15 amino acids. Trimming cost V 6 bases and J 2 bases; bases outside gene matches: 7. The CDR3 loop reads CASRPDRGRPYEQYF. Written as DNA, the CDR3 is TGTGCCAGCAGACCCGACAGGGGGCGCCCCTACGAGCAGTACTTC.

CDR3 nucleotide sequence: TGCGCCAGCAGTTACAGGGGGGAAAATTCACCCCTCCACTTT. Its protein is CASSYRGENSPLHF. The V and J genes are TRBV4-1 and TRBJ1-6; 8 positions match TRBD1. CDR3 length equals 14 residues. V shed 6 bases and J 7 bases; nucleotides not matched to a gene: 5. Germline CDR1 is MGHRA and CDR2 is YSYEKL.

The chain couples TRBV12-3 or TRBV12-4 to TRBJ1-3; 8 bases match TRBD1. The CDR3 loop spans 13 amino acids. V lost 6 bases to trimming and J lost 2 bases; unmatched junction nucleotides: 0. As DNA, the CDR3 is TGTGCCAGCAGACAGGGGGCTGGAAACACCATATATTTT. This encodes CASRQGAGNTIYF.